These 24 T cell receptor beta chains were all obtained from the same sample, sequenced in a study of cytomegalovirus exposure and HLA in healthy donors. Both 60 Vbeta primers and 13 Jbeta primers went into the PCR. This table comes from immunoSEQ multiplex PCR, and its TCRdb copy is limited to in-frame clones, with some not included. In the table there are 65,000 to 85,000 clones, 78% of which are singletons. Sequencing input: PBMCs. The receptors were sampled from a woman in her thirties or forties in good health and CMV-seropositive.

In this sample, this clone turned up once. One end of the junction varies from germline; a read error may be responsible. The same CDR3 arises from other DNA sequences in this sample as well. The V call is TRBV29-1, the J call TRBJ2-2, with TRBD1 matching over 10 bases. The CDR3 runs to 13 residues. CDR1 SQVTM and CDR2 ANQGSEA come from the germline V gene. As DNA, the CDR3 is TGTAGCGTGGTTGGACAGGGGGGCGGGGAGCTGTTTTTT. Translation: CSVVGQGGGELFF.

The rearrangement uses TRBV30 and TRBJ2-2; 10 bases match TRBD2. V was pared by 3 bases and J by 4 bases, with 11 bases of the junction left unmatched. CDR1 is GTSNPN and CDR2 is SVGIG in the germline V gene (reference sequence). CDR3 size: 17 residues. CDR3 residues: CAWSQQSGGVVTGELFF. The CDR3 bases are TGTGCCTGGAGCCAGCAGAGCGGGGGGGTTGTCACCGGGGAGCTGTTTTTT.

This clone was picked up a small number of times. V gene TRBV5-1 combines with J gene TRBJ2-6; TRBD1 matches 8 bases. V gave up 3 bases and J gave up 1 base; unmatched junction bases: 6. The germline V gene encodes CDR1 SGHRS and CDR2 YFSETQ. This CDR3 comprises 17 residues. This CDR3 reads CASSSDRASSGANVLTF. The CDR3 nucleotides read TGCGCCAGCAGCTCGGACAGGGCCTCGTCTGGGGCCAACGTCCTGACTTTC.

This chain uses TRBV5-1 with TRBJ2-2; 10 nucleotides line up with TRBD1. The length of the CDR3 is 15 residues. J was trimmed by 4 bases and V by 4 bases; bases with no gene match: 4. The V gene's germline CDR1 is SGHRS and CDR2 YFSETQ. The CDR3 coding sequence is TGCGCCAGCAGCAAGGACAGGGGGAGCACCGGGGAGCTGTTTTTT. Translating gives CASSKDRGSTGELFF.

The rearrangement uses TRBV28 and TRBJ1-5; 9 bases map to TRBD1. The CDR3 spans 15 residues. Trimming at V came to 6 bases and at J to 3 bases, leaving 6 bases not matched to a gene. Germline V gene data show CDR1 as MDHEN and CDR2 as SYDVKM. CDR3 in DNA: TGTGCCAGCAGACCCGGGACAGGGAACAATCAGCCCCAGCATTTT. This codes for CASRPGTGNNQPQHF. The full variable domain, completed using reference TRBV28 and TRBJ1-5, is DVKVTQSSRYLVKRTGEKVFLECVQDMDHENMFWYRQDPGLGLRLIYFSYDVKMKEKGDIPEGYSVSREKKERFSLILESASTNQTSMYLCASRPGTGNNQPQHFGDGTRLSIL.

Only a few counts were recorded for this clone. The chain couples TRBV28 to TRBJ1-4, with 7 bases fitting TRBD1. CDR1 is MDHEN, CDR2 SYDVKM, per germline. This CDR3 is built from 17 residues. V lost 7 bases, J lost 2 bases, and 13 bases stayed unmatched. The CDR3 DNA sequence: TGTGCCAGCAATCAACCGGGACAGAGATCGACTAATGAAAAACTGTTTTTT. The encoded protein is CASNQPGQRSTNEKLFF.

This clone was seen a few times. The V and J genes are TRBV11-1 and TRBJ1-4; a weak D match, TRBD1 (5 bases). Germline CDR1 and CDR2: SGHAT and FQDESV (reference sequence). The CDR3 covers 15 residues. V lost 3 bases and J lost 8, with 16 bases in between. This CDR3 is CASSFAPDGGEKLFF. The CDR3 nucleotides read TGTGCCAGCAGCTTCGCACCCGACGGGGGGGAAAAACTGTTTTTT.

This clone was recorded only once. The J gene is TRBJ1-1, the V gene TRBV28; D ambiguous. V was trimmed by 6 bases and J by 3 bases, leaving 11 bases between them. CDR1 and CDR2 from the germline V gene are MDHEN and SYDVKM. The CDR3 length is 13 residues. The DNA of the CDR3 is TGTGCCAGCAGCCGCTACCTTGACACTGAAGCTTTCTTT. Its protein product is CASSRYLDTEAFF. The full variable domain, completed using reference TRBV28 and TRBJ1-1, is DVKVTQSSRYLVKRTGEKVFLECVQDMDHENMFWYRQDPGLGLRLIYFSYDVKMKEKGDIPEGYSVSREKKERFSLILESASTNQTSMYLCASSRYLDTEAFFGQGTRLTVV.

In nucleotides, the CDR3 is TGTGCCAGCAGCCAGATGCGGGGGGGCGGCACAGATACGCAGTATTTT. This sequence encodes CASSQMRGGGTDTQYF. The chain has TRBV4-2 and TRBJ2-3; 9 positions agree with TRBD2. CDR1 LGHNA and CDR2 YNFKEQ come from the germline V gene. The V and J ends lost 3 bases and 1 base, in that order; junction bases with no gene match: 5. The CDR3 consists of 16 residues.

This clone occurred a few times. The chain carries TRBV6-1 and TRBJ1-2, with TRBD1 matching over 8 bases. After removal of 1 base from V and 5 bases from J, the junction contained 3 bases not matched to a gene. CDR1 is MNHNS and CDR2 is SASEGT in the germline V gene. The CDR3 length is 14 residues. The CDR3 protein is CASSEGQGAYGYTF. CDR3 nucleotides: TGTGCCAGCAGTGAAGGGCAGGGGGCGTATGGCTACACCTTC.

The V and J genes are TRBV5-1 and TRBJ1-6; tentative D call: TRBD1 (6 bases). CDR3 length: 18 amino acids. Trimming took 4 bases from V and 2 from J, leaving 19 bases between them. Germline V CDR1 and CDR2: SGHRS, YFSETQ. In DNA form, the CDR3 reads TGCGCCAGCAGCCAAATCGGCGGGGGGCGGCCCTATAATTCACCCCTCCACTTT. Protein product: CASSQIGGGRPYNSPLHF.

The chain couples TRBV6-5 to TRBJ2-1; TRBD1 is a possible D gene (5 bases). The CDR3 consists of 11 residues. CDR1 and CDR2 (germline): MNHEY, SVGAGI. V was clipped by 4 bases and J by 10 bases, with 8 bases between them. CDR3 sequence: CASSFTGEQFF. Here the CDR3 DNA reads TGTGCCAGCAGTTTTACAGGCGAGCAGTTCTTC.

The chain carries TRBV11-2 and TRBJ1-1, with 8 bases that match TRBD1. This CDR3 has 12 amino acids. Germline lookup yields CDR1 SGHAT and CDR2 FQNNGV. V lost 5 bases and J lost 7; bases outside the gene matches: 3. The CDR3 reads CASSRTGIEAFF. The CDR3 DNA reads TGTGCCAGCAGCCGGACAGGGATTGAAGCTTTCTTT.

This sequence joins TRBV4-1 and TRBJ1-4; weak D call: TRBD1 (6 bases). Trimming shortened V by 1 base and J by 5 bases, and 14 bases separated the two germline ends. The germline V gene encodes CDR1 MGHRA and CDR2 YSYEKL. The CDR3 is 16 amino acids. The CDR3 region is CASSQAGQPLNEKLFF. The DNA of the CDR3 is TGCGCCAGCAGCCAAGCCGGACAGCCCCTAAATGAAAAACTGTTTTTT.

This chain uses TRBV7-3 with TRBJ2-1; 7 nucleotides match TRBD2. The length of the CDR3 is 14 residues. CDR1 and CDR2 (germline): SGHTA, FQGTGA. V was clipped by 8 bases and J by 9 bases; unmatched bases: 13. DNA of the CDR3: TGTGCCAGCTCCTCGCTGGGAGGGAGCGGTGAGCAGTTCTTC. Translated: CASSSLGGSGEQFF. Based on the CDR3 plus reference TRBV7-3 and TRBJ2-1, the full variable domain is GAGVSQTPSNKVTEKGKYVELRCDPISGHTALYWYRQSLGQGPEFLIYFQGTGAADDSGLPNDRFFAVRPEGSVSTLKIQRTERGDSAVYLCASSSLGGSGEQFFGPGTRLTVL.

This chain links TRBV7-8 with TRBJ1-2; 7 nucleotides line up with TRBD1. Looked up from germline, CDR1 is SGHVS and CDR2 is FQNEAQ. Germline trimming cut 5 bases from V and 4 bases from J; bases unmatched to any gene: 4. The CDR3 extends over 13 amino acids. The CDR3 loop reads CASSMGQSYGYTF. Here the CDR3 DNA reads TGTGCCAGCAGCATGGGACAGTCCTATGGCTACACCTTC.

This chain joins TRBV19 and TRBJ2-1; 9 bases agree with TRBD1. This CDR3 spans 13 amino acids. The V gene's germline CDR1 is LNHDA and CDR2 SQIVND (reference sequence). This CDR3 is CAAGTGLYNEQFF. The CDR3 nucleotides are TGTGCGGCCGGGACAGGGTTGTACAATGAGCAGTTCTTC. The full variable domain, its missing parts supplied by reference TRBV19 and TRBJ2-1, is DGGITQSPKYLFRKEGQNVTLSCEQNLNHDAMYWYRQDPGQGLRLIYYSQIVNDFQKGDIAEGYSVSREKKESFPLTVTSAQKNPTAFYLCAAGTGLYNEQFFGPGTRLTVL.

DNA for the CDR3: TGTGCCAGCGGACAGGGGATCTCGTCGGGAGAGACCCAGTACTTC. It yields the protein CASGQGISSGETQYF. V is TRBV6-1 and J is TRBJ2-5, with 9 bases matching TRBD1. CDR1 MNHNS and CDR2 SASEGT come from the germline V gene. This CDR3 spans 15 amino acids. V shed 8 bases and J 4 bases; nucleotides not matched to a gene: 11.

The rearrangement uses TRBV5-4 and TRBJ2-5; D is ambiguous. This CDR3 spans 15 amino acids. Germline CDR1 and CDR2: SGHNT and YYREEE (reference sequence). Trimming left V 0 bases short and J 4 bases short, with 13 bases between. CDR3 sequence reads: CASSLGSRTAETQYF. DNA for the CDR3: TGTGCCAGCAGCTTGGGAAGCAGAACAGCAGAGACCCAGTACTTC.

This chain joins TRBV7-9 and TRBJ1-4; 10 nucleotides match TRBD1. CDR3 length: 15 residues. The V gene's germline CDR1 is SEHNR and CDR2 FQNEAQ (reference sequence). The V gene end was trimmed by 5 bases and the J gene end by 3 bases; junction bases not matched to a gene: 3. CDR3 coding DNA: TGTGCCAGCAGCCCCGGGACAGGGGCTAATGAAAAACTGTTTTTT. Translated: CASSPGTGANEKLFF.

The rearrangement links TRBV27 to TRBJ2-2; tentative D call: TRBD1 (5 bases). Trimming removed 2 bases at V and 5 bases at J, with 9 bases between. Germline V CDR1 and CDR2: MNHEY, SMNVEV (reference sequence). The CDR3 length is 14 residues. CDR3 sequence: CASSLVPGTGELFF. In DNA, the CDR3 is TGTGCCAGCAGTTTAGTTCCAGGGACCGGGGAGCTGTTTTTT.

The table lists this clone with a few counts. The chain carries TRBV6-5 and TRBJ1-1; D is unclear. There are 14 residues in the CDR3. Germline CDR1 reads MNHEY; CDR2 reads SVGAGI. Trimming pared 0 bases from V and 4 bases from J, leaving 9 bases between. The CDR3 bases are TGTGCCAGCAGTTACTCCCCGGGGATCACTGAAGCTTTCTTT. It encodes CASSYSPGITEAFF.

This clone has a handful of counts. V is TRBV5-1 and J is TRBJ2-6; 7 bases are shared with TRBD1. J lost 0 bases, V lost 0 bases, and 9 bases had no gene match. Germline CDR1 is SGHRS and CDR2 is YFSETQ. The CDR3 runs to 19 residues. The CDR3 region has the DNA TGCGCCAGCAGCTTGGTAAGGGGGCAAGCGAACTCTGGGGCCAACGTCCTGACTTTC. Translation gives CASSLVRGQANSGANVLTF.

J is TRBJ1-5 and V is TRBV19, with D possibly TRBD1 on 6 matching bases. The CDR3 runs to 13 residues. V lost 9 bases to trimming and J lost 3 bases, with 12 bases between them. Germline CDR1 is LNHDA and CDR2 is SQIVND (reference sequence). The CDR3 DNA reads TGTGCCAGCGGGGGGGACACCAATCAGCCCCAGCATTTT. Translating it yields CASGGDTNQPQHF.